The table lists the clone carrying this TCR beta chain with a few counts. The antigen remains unidentified. The sample is drawn from a study of early T cells in non-severe SARS-CoV-2 infection. Study information: It was bulk RNA from unsorted whole blood that was sequenced, and the chains were unpaired. Study results and caveats: VDJdb matching skewed toward anti-spike CD8 responses, missing private and CD4 specificities.

The V gene lost 5 bases and the J gene lost 3 bases, with 20 bases spanning the gap. Germline V lookup: CDR1 LNHDA, CDR2 SQIVND (reference sequence). This CDR3 spans 17 amino acids. The library protocol tagged individual cDNA molecules with unique molecular identifiers. Each CDR3 protein gets one entry after TCRdb re-called the 5' RACE reads with MiXCR. The sample has approximately 74,000 distinct CDR3 sequences; 13% to 15% are singletons. The material sequenced was whole blood. The rearrangement uses TRBV19 and TRBJ1-5; no reliable D call. This TCR was recovered from an adult who was a healthcare worker with PCR-confirmed SARS-CoV-2 infection or an uninfected control (not recorded which). CDR3 loop: CASSGRLRGPLNQPQHF. CDR3 DNA: TGTGCCAGTAGTGGGCGCCTAAGAGGTCCTCTCAATCAGCCCCAGCATTTT.